Shown below are 22 T cell receptor beta chains from a single sample sequenced in a study of T cell responses to AZD1222 COVID-19 vaccine. This table comes from immunoSEQ multiplex PCR, and its TCRdb copy is limited to in-frame clones, with some not included. The sample includes tens of thousands of clones, 89% of them seen just once. Sample: peripheral blood, taken 28 days after the second AZD1222 dose. Source of these receptors: an adult who received the AZD1222 COVID-19 vaccine.

V usage is TRBV3-1 (or the pseudogene TRBV3-2) and J usage is TRBJ2-7; 10 positions match TRBD1. The ends lost 3 bases at V and 4 bases at J; junction bases unmatched: 15. The CDR3 runs to 18 residues. Germline CDR1 LGHDT, CDR2 YNNKEL (reference sequence). The CDR3 sequence: CASSQELPGTGAGYEQYV. The CDR3, as DNA: TGTGCCAGCAGCCAGGAACTTCCCGGGACAGGGGCAGGATACGAGCAGTACGTC.

The V gene is TRBV7-3, the J gene TRBJ2-1, with D perhaps TRBD2 (5 bases). V was trimmed by 5 bases and J by 6 bases, leaving 11 bases between them. Germline CDR1 SGHTA, CDR2 FQGTGA. The CDR3 contains 13 residues. CDR3 amino acids: CASSSGVRNEQFF. The CDR3 DNA reads as TGTGCCAGCAGCAGCGGCGTCCGCAATGAGCAGTTCTTC. The variable domain in full, with the rest retrieved from reference TRBV7-3 and TRBJ2-1, is GAGVSQTPSNKVTEKGKYVELRCDPISGHTALYWYRQSLGQGPEFLIYFQGTGAADDSGLPNDRFFAVRPEGSVSTLKIQRTERGDSAVYLCASSSGVRNEQFFGPGTRLTVL.

V and J are TRBV28 and TRBJ1-1; 7 bases are shared with TRBD1. Unmatched junction bases numbered 7, after V lost 1 base and J lost 2 bases. This CDR3 has 16 residues. The germline V gene encodes CDR1 MDHEN and CDR2 SYDVKM. The CDR3 loop is CASSLYVTGKNTEAFF. The CDR3, as DNA: TGTGCCAGCAGTTTATATGTGACAGGGAAAAACACTGAAGCTTTCTTT.

The CDR3 sequence is CASSPETGVGEKLFF. The CDR3 DNA is TGCGCCAGCAGCCCCGAAACAGGGGTTGGTGAAAAACTGTTTTTT. The rearrangement links TRBV5-1 to TRBJ1-4, with TRBD1 matching over 7 bases. The V gene's germline CDR1 is SGHRS and CDR2 YFSETQ. J lost 7 bases, V lost 4 bases, and 10 bases had no gene match. The CDR3 totals 15 residues.

The CDR3 sequence is CSVKRQGPETQYF. The CDR3, as DNA: TGCAGCGTTAAAAGACAGGGACCCGAGACCCAGTACTTC. This sequence joins TRBV29-1 and TRBJ2-5; 7 nucleotides align to TRBD1. V was clipped by 5 bases and J by 5 bases; unmatched bases: 8. The CDR3 runs to 13 residues. The germline gives CDR1 SQVTM, CDR2 ANQGSEA.

The V and J genes are TRBV12-3 or TRBV12-4 and TRBJ1-1, with 7 bases lining up with TRBD1. CDR3 length: 13 amino acids. Trimming removed 9 bases from V and 1 base from J; junction bases left unmatched: 5. CDR3: CASKGAWNTEAFF. CDR3 DNA: TGTGCCAGTAAGGGGGCTTGGAACACTGAAGCTTTCTTT.

This rearrangement joins TRBV3-1 (or the pseudogene TRBV3-2) to TRBJ2-2; 8 positions match TRBD1. In germline, CDR1 is LGHDT, CDR2 YNNKEL (reference sequence). The CDR3 spans 16 residues. J was trimmed by 0 bases and V by 4 bases; bases with no gene match: 4. CDR3 sequence reads: CASSPTGAANTGELFF. In nucleotides, the CDR3 is TGTGCCAGCAGCCCGACAGGGGCCGCGAACACCGGGGAGCTGTTTTTT.

The chain is built from TRBV29-1 and TRBJ2-1; D is uncertain. From germline, CDR1 is SQVTM and CDR2 ANQGSEA. This CDR3 has 14 amino acids. V was shortened by 1 base and J by 8 bases, with 15 bases between the two germline ends. The CDR3 sequence is CSVEAVLGFHEQFF. CDR3 DNA: TGCAGCGTTGAAGCGGTCCTTGGATTCCATGAGCAGTTCTTC.

The chain has TRBV4-2 and TRBJ2-5; TRBD1 matches at 9 bases. The junction had 5 bases not matched to a gene; V was cut back by 0 bases and J by 6 bases. Looked up from germline, CDR1 is LGHNA and CDR2 is YNFKEQ. The CDR3 is 15 residues long. Here the CDR3 DNA reads TGTGCCAGCAGCCAAGAGACAGGGGGGGGAAAGACCCAGTACTTC. Protein: CASSQETGGGKTQYF.

This rearrangement joins TRBV7-3 to TRBJ2-3, with no clear D. The CDR3 runs to 14 residues. V lost 0 bases and J 3 bases, leaving 7 bases between the germline ends. Germline loops: CDR1 SGHTA, CDR2 FQGTGA. The CDR3 DNA reads as TGTGCCAGCAGCTTAACCGCGTCGACAGATACGCAGTATTTT. This translates into CASSLTASTDTQYF.

This clone has only one observation. This chain uses TRBV19 with TRBJ1-1; no reliable D call. Germline V gene data show CDR1 as LNHDA and CDR2 as SQIVND (reference sequence). The CDR3 is 14 amino acids. The ends were cut back, 3 bases at V and 5 bases at J, with 13 bases in the middle. This chain's CDR3 is CASSIPGERTEAFF. For the CDR3, the DNA is TGTGCCAGTAGTATCCCCGGGGAGAGGACTGAAGCTTTCTTT.

This chain links TRBV5-1 with TRBJ1-6; TRBD1 aligns across 8 bases. There are 15 residues in the CDR3. Germline lookup yields CDR1 SGHRS and CDR2 YFSETQ. J lost 7 bases, V lost 4 bases, and 7 bases had no gene match. The DNA for the CDR3 is TGCGCCAGCAGCCCTGGGACAGGAGTAAATTCACCCCTCCACTTT. Residues: CASSPGTGVNSPLHF.

This clone was observed once. The chain employs TRBV7-6 and TRBJ2-1; TRBD2 agrees at 8 bases. V gave up 1 base and J gave up 12 bases; unmatched junction bases: 5. Germline values: CDR1 SGHVS, CDR2 FNYEAQ. This CDR3 region has 13 residues. CDR3 bases: TGTGCCAGCAGCTTAGACAGCGGGAGTGTGCAGTTCTTC. Protein: CASSLDSGSVQFF.

The V and J genes are TRBV18 and TRBJ1-4; D ambiguous. Germline lookup yields CDR1 KGHSH and CDR2 LQKENI. CDR3 size: 14 residues. The germline V and J ends were trimmed by 3 bases and 8 bases, with 13 bases remaining between them. CDR3: CASSPAVPGEKLFF. For the CDR3, the DNA is TGTGCCAGCTCACCGGCCGTTCCTGGGGAAAAACTGTTTTTT.

The chain employs TRBV25-1 and TRBJ2-6; D remains unclear. V lost 7 bases, J lost 0 bases, and 16 bases lay in between. This CDR3 is 17 amino acids long. The germline V gene encodes CDR1 MGHDK and CDR2 SYGVNS. CDR3 residues: CASTTGDMPSGANVLTF. CDR3 nucleotides: TGTGCCAGCACTACCGGAGACATGCCCTCTGGGGCCAACGTCCTGACTTTC.

The chain couples TRBV11-3 to TRBJ1-1; tentative D call: TRBD1 (5 bases). Germline CDR1 is SGHNT and CDR2 is YENEEA. The germline V and J ends were trimmed by 5 bases and 0 bases, with 10 bases remaining between them. The CDR3 totals 14 residues. Here the CDR3 reads CASSTGPLNTEAFF. CDR3 bases: TGTGCCAGCAGCACAGGCCCCTTGAACACTGAAGCTTTCTTT.

This clone has only one observation. The rearrangement links TRBV3-1 (or the pseudogene TRBV3-2) to TRBJ2-1, with 9 positions matching TRBD1. Germline CDR1 and CDR2: LGHDT and YNNKEL (reference sequence). CDR3 length: 16 amino acids. V lost 6 bases and J lost 8; bases outside the gene matches: 14. The CDR3 DNA is TGTGCCAGCAGAAAGAAGGGGACAGGGCTTGGGGATGAGCAGTTCTTC. Translation: CASRKKGTGLGDEQFF.

This chain links TRBV6-5 with TRBJ2-7, with D perhaps matching TRBD1 (6 bases). The CDR3 totals 13 residues. Germline lookup yields CDR1 MNHEY and CDR2 SVGAGI. V shed 6 bases and J shed 2 bases, with 11 bases lying between them. CDR3 in DNA: TGTGCCAGCAGATCGACAGGCGCCTACGAGCAGTACGTC. Its translation: CASRSTGAYEQYV.

The chain is built from TRBV30 and TRBJ1-2; D is undetermined. Trimming stripped 3 bases from V and 5 bases from J, with 13 bases between. There are 13 residues in the CDR3. Germline V gene lookup returns CDR1 GTSNPN and CDR2 SVGIG (reference sequence). In nucleotides, the CDR3 is TGTGCCTGGAGAACTCCAGCTTTATATGGCTACACCTTC. Its translation is CAWRTPALYGYTF.

This sequence joins TRBV18 and TRBJ2-3; possibly TRBD1 for D (7 bases). Germline loops: CDR1 KGHSH, CDR2 LQKENI. Trimming cost V 1 base and J 3 bases, with 20 bases left between them. The CDR3 runs to 18 residues. In nucleotides, the CDR3 is TGTGCCAGCTCACCACTACAGGGGCGCGGGGTAAGGACAGATACGCAGTATTTT. As protein: CASSPLQGRGVRTDTQYF.

This clone was observed a single time. The J gene is TRBJ2-6, the V gene TRBV5-1; D may be TRBD2 (6 bases). V dropped 7 bases and J dropped 2 bases, with 13 bases sitting between them. Germline V gene data show CDR1 as SGHRS and CDR2 as YFSETQ. This CDR3 comprises 15 residues. The CDR3 reads CASAQGGTGANVLTF. In nucleotides, the CDR3 is TGCGCCAGCGCGCAAGGAGGGACTGGGGCCAACGTCCTGACTTTC.

This clone has just one count. The V call is TRBV3-1 (or the pseudogene TRBV3-2), the J call TRBJ2-1, with TRBD1 matching over 8 bases. The germline gives CDR1 LGHDT, CDR2 YNNKEL (reference sequence). The CDR3 is made up of 17 amino acids. J lost 1 base, V lost 4 bases, and 9 bases had no gene match. DNA of the CDR3: TGTGCCAGCAGCCCCGGACAGGGTATTGTTTCCTACAATGAGCAGTTCTTC. It is translated as CASSPGQGIVSYNEQFF.